Presented here are 15 T cell receptor beta chains from one specimen sequenced in a study of T cells in Graves' hyperthyroidism and ophthalmopathy. Researchers took RNA transcripts and amplified the TCR beta CDR3 regions from them. HTBI primers drove first-round RT-PCR of the TCR CDR3. Via MiXCR, TCRdb re-called the multiplex PCR reads, giving one row per CDR3 protein. This sample has a few hundred thousand distinct CDR3 sequences, with approximately 25% found just once. The sequenced sample was blood. The receptors come from a man in his fifties with Graves' hyperthyroidism.

In this sample, this clonotype turned up many times. The rearrangement links TRBV2 to TRBJ2-3; 9 bases match TRBD1. Germline CDR1 and CDR2: SNHLY and FYNNEI. Trimming at V came to 7 bases and at J to 5 bases, leaving 4 bases not matched to a gene. The CDR3 extends over 13 amino acids. The CDR3 DNA is TGTGCCAGCAACCGGGACAGGGAAGATACGCAGTATTTT. Amino acids: CASNRDREDTQYF.

The chain has TRBV12-3 or TRBV12-4 and TRBJ2-7, with TRBD2 matching 7 bases. Germline trimming cut 6 bases from V and 1 base from J; bases unmatched to any gene: 6. This CDR3 region has 14 residues. The CDR3 protein is CASSSAGVSYEQYF. CDR3 nucleotide sequence: TGTGCCAGCAGCTCTGCGGGAGTATCCTACGAGCAGTACTTC.

This clonotype was observed a handful of times. The gene calls are TRBV7-9 and TRBJ2-6; no definite D call. Germline-derived CDR1 and CDR2 are SEHNR and FQNEAQ (reference sequence). Trimming removed 4 bases from V and 0 bases from J, with 10 bases in between. The CDR3 is made up of 16 amino acids. For the CDR3, the DNA is TGTGCCAGCAGCTCCAACGACTTCTCTGGGGCCAACGTCCTGACTTTC. Translation: CASSSNDFSGANVLTF.

In its sample, this clonotype was seen a few times. The chain couples TRBV6-1 to TRBJ2-7; D is unresolved. Germline V gene data show CDR1 as MNHNS and CDR2 as SASEGT. The CDR3 is 11 amino acids. V gave up 5 bases and J gave up 5 bases, with 7 bases separating them. CDR3 DNA sequence: TGTGCCAGCAGTAACAGCCACGAGCAGTACTTC. Translated, it gives CASSNSHEQYF.

J is TRBJ2-3 and V is TRBV6-1; TRBD2 agrees at 12 bases. Per the germline V gene, CDR1 is MNHNS and CDR2 is SASEGT. The V gene end was trimmed by 10 bases and the J gene end by 6 bases; junction bases not matched to a gene: 5. The CDR3 covers 13 residues. The CDR3 loop reads CATLAGGSDTQYF. In DNA, the CDR3 is TGTGCCACCCTAGCGGGAGGGTCGGATACGCAGTATTTT.

The CDR3 region is CATSESGQFGKETQYF. The CDR3 DNA sequence: TGTGCCACCAGTGAGTCCGGACAGTTTGGAAAAGAGACCCAGTACTTC. The V call is TRBV24-1, the J call TRBJ2-5; the D gene is possibly TRBD1 (6 bases). With 4 bases removed from V and 3 bases from J, the gap between germline ends came to 17 bases. Per germline, CDR1 KGHDR and CDR2 SFDVKD. The CDR3 is 16 amino acids.

This clonotype showed up just once. The chain uses TRBV3-1 and TRBJ2-1; 9 bases are a match to TRBD2. The CDR3 length is 15 residues. From germline, CDR1 is LGHDT and CDR2 YNNKEL (reference sequence). With 4 bases clipped from V and 9 bases from J, the junction kept 10 bases outside the gene matches. CDR3 coding DNA: TGTGCCAGCAGCCTAATTACAGCGGGAGGCGGTGAGCAGTTCTTC. Translating gives CASSLITAGGGEQFF.

This sequence joins TRBV27 and TRBJ1-1; no clear D. Per germline, CDR1 MNHEY and CDR2 SMNVEV (reference sequence). Trimming stripped 6 bases from V and 0 bases from J, with 17 bases between. The CDR3 spans 16 residues. For the CDR3, the DNA is TGTGCCAGCAGACCCCTCGCGGCAACAATGAACACTGAAGCTTTCTTT. This translates into CASRPLAATMNTEAFF.

This clonotype appeared many times. The chain is built from TRBV6-1 and TRBJ2-5, with TRBD2 matching over 7 bases. The trim removed 7 bases at V and 5 bases at J, leaving 16 bases unmatched. Germline V CDR1 and CDR2: MNHNS, SASEGT. The CDR3 has 16 amino acids. The chain's CDR3 is CASNQGAGTIAETQYF. CDR3 coding DNA: TGTGCCAGCAACCAAGGGGCAGGGACTATTGCGGAGACCCAGTACTTC.

This clonotype was seen a few times. The V gene is TRBV6-2 or TRBV6-3, the J gene TRBJ2-1; D assignment may be TRBD1 or TRBD2 (5 bases each). CDR3 length: 15 residues. Germline CDR1 and CDR2: MNHEY and SVGEGT. With 7 bases removed from V and 0 bases from J, the gap between germline ends came to 13 bases. CDR3 loop: CASTPWGTSYNEQFF. The CDR3 DNA sequence: TGTGCCAGCACCCCTTGGGGGACCTCCTACAATGAGCAGTTCTTC.

Here the CDR3 reads CASSTGESGNTIYF. CDR3 bases: TGTGCCAGCAGTACGGGGGAGAGTGGAAACACCATATATTTT. The chain links TRBV6-1 to TRBJ1-3, with TRBD1 as a possible D gene (5 bases). CDR1 MNHNS and CDR2 SASEGT come from the germline V gene. The V end was cut by 5 bases, the J end by 3 bases, with 11 bases between. CDR3 length: 14 residues.

The V and J genes are TRBV12-3 or TRBV12-4 and TRBJ2-7; 12 nucleotides match TRBD1. V lost 6 bases and J lost 6; bases outside the gene matches: 15. CDR3 size: 17 residues. In nucleotides, the CDR3 is TGTGCCAGCAGCTCGCCGGCCGGGACAGGGGGCGCGAGCGAGCAGTACTTC. Translated, it gives CASSSPAGTGGASEQYF.

The chain links TRBV7-9 to TRBJ2-7, with D possibly matching TRBD1 (6 bases). Germline values: CDR1 SEHNR, CDR2 FQNEAQ (reference sequence). This CDR3 is 14 amino acids long. Trimming took off 5 bases at V and 2 bases at J, with 13 bases between the two ends. The CDR3 DNA reads TGTGCCAGCAGCCCCCGGGACAAGGCCTACGAGCAGTACTTC. This codes for CASSPRDKAYEQYF.

The chain joins TRBV11-2 to TRBJ2-4; the D gene could be TRBD1 or TRBD2 (7 bases each). The V end was cut by 5 bases, the J end by 0 bases, with 20 bases between. The CDR3 is 18 residues long. Looked up from germline, CDR1 is SGHAT and CDR2 is FQNNGV. The CDR3 DNA sequence: TGTGCCAGCAGCCAGGTCCAGGGGGGGTTCCTAGCCAAAAACATTCAGTACTTC. Protein product: CASSQVQGGFLAKNIQYF.

There are many counts of this clonotype. In DNA form, the CDR3 reads TGTGCCAGCAGTTTGTCACAGGGGGGCACTGAAGCTTTCTTT. It codes for CASSLSQGGTEAFF. This chain uses TRBV28 with TRBJ1-1, with 8 bases matching TRBD1. The CDR3 is 14 amino acids. V shed 3 bases and J 4 bases; nucleotides not matched to a gene: 4. CDR1 and CDR2 (germline): MDHEN, SYDVKM.